This TCR beta chain comes out of a study of metastatic and nonmetastatic thyroid tumors. Overall study: Repertoire comparisons spanned blood and tumor or nodule tissue from malignant and benign thyroid patients.

In the original processing: Construction of a distant-metastasis classifier for papillary thyroid cancer relied on CDR3 differences across clinicopathological groups. Using MiXCR, TCRdb re-called clones from the PCR reads. These V and J calls are TCRdb output, not the study's own analysis. Of about 5,600 clones listed, around 30% are singletons. Thyroid surgery took place with no prior treatment in any patient. The germline V gene encodes CDR1 SGHVS and CDR2 FQNEAQ. The CDR3 is made up of 13 amino acids. V lost 5 bases and J lost 0, with 8 bases in between. By share of the sample, this clone is medium-sized. Its antigen is not identified. Study findings and constraints: Reportedly, malignant thyroid tumors had significantly higher TCR beta diversity than benign nodules, in blood and tumor.

V is TRBV7-8 and J is TRBJ2-7; D could derive from TRBD1 or TRBD2 (5 bases each). The TCR originated in a female donor with papillary thyroid cancer or a benign thyroid nodule (not recorded which). Some clones in this sample may be carry-over from other donors' samples. The sequencing sample was made of adjacent normal tissue. As DNA, the CDR3 is TGTGCCAGCAGCCCGGGGCCCTCCTACGAGCAGTACTTC. Its protein product is CASSPGPSYEQYF. Supplemented by reference TRBV7-8 and TRBJ2-7, the full variable domain reads GAGVSQSPRYKVAKRGQDVALRCDPISGHVSLFWYQQALGQGPEFLTYFQNEAQLDKSGLPSDRFFAERPEGSVSTLKIQRTQQEDSAVYLCASSPGPSYEQYFGPGTRLTVT.